This T cell receptor (beta chain) was sequenced in a study of T cells in Graves' hyperthyroidism and ophthalmopathy. Study-wide points: Appearing also in blood were most of the thyroid clonotypes expanded above 0.001.

The V gene's germline CDR1 is SGHRS and CDR2 YFSETQ. With 0 bases clipped from V and 3 bases from J, the junction kept 12 bases outside the gene matches. The CDR3 has 19 residues. RNA transcripts served as the template for amplifying TCR beta CDR3 regions. The primer set for the first-round RT-PCR of the TCR CDR3 was HTBI. A single record per CDR3 protein comes from TCRdb applying MiXCR to the multiplex PCR reads. Of roughly 240,000 distinct CDR3 sequences listed, around 15% are singletons. The sample holds many counts of this clonotype. Antigen specificity is unknown. The sequence derives from a woman aged 18-30 years with Graves' ophthalmopathy. The sample was blood. The chain has TRBV5-1 and TRBJ2-1, with TRBD2 identical over 10 bases. The CDR3 here is CASSLVTSGDLTLYNEQFF. DNA for the CDR3: TGCGCCAGCAGCTTGGTTACTAGCGGGGACCTTACACTCTACAATGAGCAGTTCTTC.